The 5 T cell receptor beta chains below come from one sample, sequenced in a study of T cell changes during pregnancy in multiple sclerosis. Produced via immunoSEQ multiplex PCR; TCRdb's table is partial and in-frame only. The sample shows 90,000 to 120,000 clones, roughly 92% of them seen only once. The specimen comprised peripheral blood, sampled in the third trimester of pregnancy. These receptors all stem from a female donor in good health, enrolled as a control in a pregnancy study.

The rearrangement joins TRBV29-1 to TRBJ1-1; D gene ambiguous. The ends were cut back, 6 bases at V and 2 bases at J, with 22 bases in the middle. Germline assignment: CDR1 SQVTM and CDR2 ANQGSEA. The CDR3 runs to 16 residues. CDR3 in amino acids: CSVAPGLVRGNTEAFF. CDR3 nucleotide sequence: TGCAGCGTGGCCCCTGGTTTAGTGAGAGGTAACACTGAAGCTTTCTTT.

The genes are TRBV7-8 and TRBJ2-3, with 8 bases that match TRBD2. Germline V gene lookup returns CDR1 SGHVS and CDR2 FQNEAQ. J gave up 4 bases and V 1 base, and 7 bases lay outside the gene matches. This CDR3 contains 16 residues. The CDR3 DNA reads TGTGCCAGCAGCTTAGGTAGCGGGGAGGGGCCAGATACGCAGTATTTT. Amino acids: CASSLGSGEGPDTQYF.

V usage is TRBV7-2 and J usage is TRBJ2-7; the D gene is possibly TRBD1 (6 bases). Germline CDR1 reads SGHTA; CDR2 reads FQGNSA. The V gene lost 5 bases and the J gene lost 0 bases, with 17 bases spanning the gap. The length of the CDR3 is 16 residues. CDR3 loop: CASSPMTGSYSYEQYF. The CDR3 DNA sequence: TGTGCCAGCAGCCCCATGACAGGATCCTACTCCTACGAGCAGTACTTC.

The chain uses TRBV2 and TRBJ1-5, with D possibly TRBD1 on 5 matching bases. Trimming removed 3 bases from V and 11 bases from J, with 14 bases in between. The CDR3 length is 13 residues. Per germline, CDR1 SNHLY and CDR2 FYNNEI. CDR3 sequence reads: CASSETRVWTQHF. CDR3 DNA: TGTGCCAGCAGTGAGACCAGGGTCTGGACCCAGCATTTT.

This clone showed up just once. The chain has TRBV6-5 and TRBJ1-1; D is unresolved. CDR1 MNHEY and CDR2 SVGAGI come from the germline V gene. The CDR3 is 13 amino acids. The germline V and J ends were trimmed by 8 bases and 1 base, with 11 bases remaining between them. The DNA for the CDR3 is TGTGCCAGCCTTCGAGCATCGAACACTGAAGCTTTCTTT. Its translation: CASLRASNTEAFF.